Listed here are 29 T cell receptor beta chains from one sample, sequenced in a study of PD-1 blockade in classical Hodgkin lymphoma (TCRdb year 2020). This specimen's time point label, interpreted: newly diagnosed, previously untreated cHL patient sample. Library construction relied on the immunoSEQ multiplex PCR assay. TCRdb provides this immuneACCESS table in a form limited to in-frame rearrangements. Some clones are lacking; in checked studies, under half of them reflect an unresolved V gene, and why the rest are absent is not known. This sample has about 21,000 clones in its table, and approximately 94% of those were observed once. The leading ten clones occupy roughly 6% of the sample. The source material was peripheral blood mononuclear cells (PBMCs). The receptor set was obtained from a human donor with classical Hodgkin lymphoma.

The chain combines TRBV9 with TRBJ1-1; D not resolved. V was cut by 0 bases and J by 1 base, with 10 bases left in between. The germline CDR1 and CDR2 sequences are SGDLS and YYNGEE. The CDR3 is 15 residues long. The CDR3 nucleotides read TGTGCCAGCAGCGTAGTAGCCGCCGGGAACACTGAAGCTTTCTTT. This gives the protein CASSVVAAGNTEAFF.

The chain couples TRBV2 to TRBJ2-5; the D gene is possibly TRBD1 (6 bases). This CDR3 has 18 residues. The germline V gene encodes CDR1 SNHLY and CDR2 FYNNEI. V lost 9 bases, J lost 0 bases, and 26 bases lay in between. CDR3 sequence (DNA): TGTGCCAGAACTTTAGACAGGCAAACAAAGAAGTACCAAGAGACCCAGTACTTC. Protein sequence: CARTLDRQTKKYQETQYF.

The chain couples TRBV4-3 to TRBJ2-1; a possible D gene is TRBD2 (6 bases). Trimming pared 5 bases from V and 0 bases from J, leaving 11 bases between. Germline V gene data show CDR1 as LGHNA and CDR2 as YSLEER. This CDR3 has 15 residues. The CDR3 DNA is TGCGCCAGCAGCAGTTGGAGGGGCTCCTACAATGAGCAGTTCTTC. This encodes CASSSWRGSYNEQFF.

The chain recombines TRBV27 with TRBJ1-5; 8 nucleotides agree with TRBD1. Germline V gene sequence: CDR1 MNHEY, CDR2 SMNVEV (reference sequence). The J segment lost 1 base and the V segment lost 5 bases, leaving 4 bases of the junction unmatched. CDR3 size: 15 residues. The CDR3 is CASSDRGGSNQPQHF. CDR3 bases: TGTGCCAGCAGTGACAGGGGAGGGAGCAATCAGCCCCAGCATTTT.

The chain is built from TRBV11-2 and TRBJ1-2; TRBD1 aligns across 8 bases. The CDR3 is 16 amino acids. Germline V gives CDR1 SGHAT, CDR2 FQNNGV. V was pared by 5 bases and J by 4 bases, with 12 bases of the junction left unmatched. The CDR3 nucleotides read TGTGCCAGCAGCGAGGACAGGGTCCTTTATTCCTATGGCTACACCTTC. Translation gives CASSEDRVLYSYGYTF.

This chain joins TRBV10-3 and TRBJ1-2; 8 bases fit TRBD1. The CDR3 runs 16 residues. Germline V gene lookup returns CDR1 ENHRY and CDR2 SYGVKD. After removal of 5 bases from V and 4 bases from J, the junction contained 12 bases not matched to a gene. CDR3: CAISSSGQGAGYGYTF. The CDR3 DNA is TGTGCCATCAGTTCGTCAGGGCAGGGGGCAGGCTATGGCTACACCTTC.

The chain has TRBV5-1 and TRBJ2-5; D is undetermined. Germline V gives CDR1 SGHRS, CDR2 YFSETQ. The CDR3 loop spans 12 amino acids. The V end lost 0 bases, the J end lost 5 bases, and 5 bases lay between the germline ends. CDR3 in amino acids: CASSLAFETQYF. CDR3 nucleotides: TGCGCCAGCAGCTTGGCCTTCGAGACCCAGTACTTC.

In DNA, the CDR3 is TGTGCCAGCAGCCCAAGGACAGGGAGGGCCCTCCACTTT. Translation gives CASSPRTGRALHF. The V gene is TRBV7-2, the J gene TRBJ1-6; 8 bases agree with TRBD1. The trim removed 5 bases at V and 14 bases at J, leaving 8 bases unmatched. Germline CDR1 reads SGHTA; CDR2 reads FQGNSA. The CDR3 is 13 residues long.

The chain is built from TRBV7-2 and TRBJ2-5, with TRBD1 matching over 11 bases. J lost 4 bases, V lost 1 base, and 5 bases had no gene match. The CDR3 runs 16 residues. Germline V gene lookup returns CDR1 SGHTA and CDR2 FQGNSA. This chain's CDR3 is CASSLVWTGGRETQYF. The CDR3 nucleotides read TGTGCCAGCAGCTTAGTTTGGACAGGGGGCCGAGAGACCCAGTACTTC.

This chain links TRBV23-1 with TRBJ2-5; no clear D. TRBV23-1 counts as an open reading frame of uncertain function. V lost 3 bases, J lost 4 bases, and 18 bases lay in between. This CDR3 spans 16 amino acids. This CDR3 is CASSQPLGQISETQYF. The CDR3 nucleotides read TGCGCCAGCAGTCAGCCGCTAGGCCAGATATCAGAGACCCAGTACTTC.

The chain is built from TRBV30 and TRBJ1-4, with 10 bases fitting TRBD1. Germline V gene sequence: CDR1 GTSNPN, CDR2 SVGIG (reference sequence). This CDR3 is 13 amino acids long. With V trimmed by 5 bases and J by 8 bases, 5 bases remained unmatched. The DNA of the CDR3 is TGTGCCTGGGAGACAGGGGGCCTCGAAAAACTGTTTTTT. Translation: CAWETGGLEKLFF.

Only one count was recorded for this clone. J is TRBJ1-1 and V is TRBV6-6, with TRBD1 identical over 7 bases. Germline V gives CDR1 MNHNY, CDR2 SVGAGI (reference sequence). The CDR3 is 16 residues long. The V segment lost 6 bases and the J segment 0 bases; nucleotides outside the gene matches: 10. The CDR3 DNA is TGTGCCAGCAGCTTGGGAACAGGGGCCATGAACACTGAAGCTTTCTTT. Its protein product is CASSLGTGAMNTEAFF.

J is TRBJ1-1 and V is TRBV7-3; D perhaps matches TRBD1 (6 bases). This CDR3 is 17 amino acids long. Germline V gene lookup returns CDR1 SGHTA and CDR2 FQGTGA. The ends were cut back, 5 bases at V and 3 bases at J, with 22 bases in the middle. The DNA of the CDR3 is TGTGCCAGCAGCGCACACGCCGGGGGCCCGTGGGACACTGAAGCTTTCTTT. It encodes CASSAHAGGPWDTEAFF.

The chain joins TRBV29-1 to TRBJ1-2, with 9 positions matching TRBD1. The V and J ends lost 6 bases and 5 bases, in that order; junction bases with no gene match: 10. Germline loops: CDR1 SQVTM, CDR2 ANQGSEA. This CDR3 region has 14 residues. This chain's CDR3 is CSVANDRGGYGYTF. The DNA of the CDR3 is TGCAGCGTGGCTAACGACAGGGGGGGATATGGCTACACCTTC. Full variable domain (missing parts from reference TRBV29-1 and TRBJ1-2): SAVISQKPSRDICQRGTSLTIQCQVDSQVTMMFWYRQQPGQSLTLIATANQGSEATYESGFVIDKFPISRPNLTFSTLTVSNMSPEDSSIYLCSVANDRGGYGYTFGSGTRLTVV.

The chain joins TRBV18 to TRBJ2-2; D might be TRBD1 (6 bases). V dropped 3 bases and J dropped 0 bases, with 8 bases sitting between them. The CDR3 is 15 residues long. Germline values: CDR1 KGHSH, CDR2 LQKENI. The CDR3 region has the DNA TGTGCCAGCTCACCCAGGGGTCCGAACACCGGGGAGCTGTTTTTT. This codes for CASSPRGPNTGELFF.

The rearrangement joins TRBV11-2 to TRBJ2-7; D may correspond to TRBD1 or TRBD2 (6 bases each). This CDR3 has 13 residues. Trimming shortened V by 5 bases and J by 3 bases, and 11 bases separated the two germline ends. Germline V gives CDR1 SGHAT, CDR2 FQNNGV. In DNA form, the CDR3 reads TGTGCCAGCAGCCACGGGGGCAGCTACGAGCAGTACTTC. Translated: CASSHGGSYEQYF.

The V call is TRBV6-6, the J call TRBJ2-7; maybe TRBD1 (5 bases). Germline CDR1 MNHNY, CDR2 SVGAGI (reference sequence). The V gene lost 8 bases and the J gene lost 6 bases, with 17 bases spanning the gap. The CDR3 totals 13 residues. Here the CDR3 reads CASGAAGSGEQYF. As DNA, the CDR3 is TGTGCCAGCGGGGCGGCCGGGTCGGGCGAGCAGTACTTC.

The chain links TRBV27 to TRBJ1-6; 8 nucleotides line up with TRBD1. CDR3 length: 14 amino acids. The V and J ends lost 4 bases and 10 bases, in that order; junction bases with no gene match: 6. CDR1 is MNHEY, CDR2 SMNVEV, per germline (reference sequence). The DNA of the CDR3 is TGTGCCAGCAGTTCGACAGGGGTGCGCTCACCCCTCCACTTT. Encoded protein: CASSSTGVRSPLHF.

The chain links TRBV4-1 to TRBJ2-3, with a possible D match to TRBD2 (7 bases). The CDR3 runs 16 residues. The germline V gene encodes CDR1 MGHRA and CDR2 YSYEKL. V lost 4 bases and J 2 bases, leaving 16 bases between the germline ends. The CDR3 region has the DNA TGCGCCAGCAGCCTGGGGGGGCCCCGAAACACAGATACGCAGTATTTT. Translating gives CASSLGGPRNTDTQYF.

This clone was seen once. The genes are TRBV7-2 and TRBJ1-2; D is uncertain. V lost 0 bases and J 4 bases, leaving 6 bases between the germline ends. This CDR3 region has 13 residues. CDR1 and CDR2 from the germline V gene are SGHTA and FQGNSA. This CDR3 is CASSLAVSYGYTF. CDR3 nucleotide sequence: TGTGCCAGCAGCTTAGCCGTCAGCTATGGCTACACCTTC.

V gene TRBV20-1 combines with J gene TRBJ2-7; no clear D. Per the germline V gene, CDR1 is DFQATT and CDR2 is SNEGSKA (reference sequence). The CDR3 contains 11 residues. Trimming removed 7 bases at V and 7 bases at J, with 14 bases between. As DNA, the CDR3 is TGCAGTGTGATGAGGTTGGGAGAGCAGTACTTC. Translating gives CSVMRLGEQYF.

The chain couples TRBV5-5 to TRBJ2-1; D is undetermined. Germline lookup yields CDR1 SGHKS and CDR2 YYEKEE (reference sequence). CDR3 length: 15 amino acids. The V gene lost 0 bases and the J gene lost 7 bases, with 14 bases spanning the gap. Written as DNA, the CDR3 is TGTGCCAGCAGCTTGGTTCCGGCAGGATCGAATGAGCAGTTCTTC. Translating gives CASSLVPAGSNEQFF.

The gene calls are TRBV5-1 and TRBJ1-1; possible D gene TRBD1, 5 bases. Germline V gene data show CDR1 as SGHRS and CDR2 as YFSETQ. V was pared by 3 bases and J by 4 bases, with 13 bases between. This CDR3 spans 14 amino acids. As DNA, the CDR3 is TGCGCCAGCAGCTCCTCTGGGGGGAGCACTGAAGCTTTCTTT. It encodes CASSSSGGSTEAFF.

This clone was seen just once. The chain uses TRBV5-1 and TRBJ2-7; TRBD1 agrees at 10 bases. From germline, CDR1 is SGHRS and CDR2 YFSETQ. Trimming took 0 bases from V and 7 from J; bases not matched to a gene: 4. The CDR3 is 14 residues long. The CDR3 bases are TGCGCCAGCAGCTTGGGACAGGGGGCGAGAGAGCAGTACTTC. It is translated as CASSLGQGAREQYF.

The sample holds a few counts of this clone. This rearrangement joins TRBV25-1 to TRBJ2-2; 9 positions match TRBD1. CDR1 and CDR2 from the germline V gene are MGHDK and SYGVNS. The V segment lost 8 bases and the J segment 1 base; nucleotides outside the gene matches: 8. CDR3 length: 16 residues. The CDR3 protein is CASLRSGQGNTGELFF. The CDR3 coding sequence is TGTGCCAGCTTACGTTCGGGACAGGGGAACACCGGGGAGCTGTTTTTT.

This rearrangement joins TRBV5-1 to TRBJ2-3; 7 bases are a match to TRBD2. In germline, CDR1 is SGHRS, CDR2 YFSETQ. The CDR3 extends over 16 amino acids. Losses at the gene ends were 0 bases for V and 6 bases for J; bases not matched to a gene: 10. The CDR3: CASSLAGSGLLDTQYF. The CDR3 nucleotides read TGCGCCAGCAGCTTGGCGGGTAGCGGGTTGCTGGATACGCAGTATTTT.

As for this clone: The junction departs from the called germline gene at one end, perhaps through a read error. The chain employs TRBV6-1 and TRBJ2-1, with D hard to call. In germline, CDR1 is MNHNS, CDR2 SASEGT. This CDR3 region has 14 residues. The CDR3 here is CASSEAGIDNEQFF. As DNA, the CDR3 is TGTGCCAGCAGCGAAGCTGGGATCGACAATGAGCAGTTCTTC.

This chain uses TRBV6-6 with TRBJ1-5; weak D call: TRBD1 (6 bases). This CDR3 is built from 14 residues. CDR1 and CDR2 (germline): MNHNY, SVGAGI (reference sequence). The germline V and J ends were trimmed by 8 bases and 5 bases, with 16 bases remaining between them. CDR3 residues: CASSLSGGDQPQHF. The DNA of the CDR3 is TGTGCCAGCTCCCTATCTGGGGGCGATCAGCCCCAGCATTTT.

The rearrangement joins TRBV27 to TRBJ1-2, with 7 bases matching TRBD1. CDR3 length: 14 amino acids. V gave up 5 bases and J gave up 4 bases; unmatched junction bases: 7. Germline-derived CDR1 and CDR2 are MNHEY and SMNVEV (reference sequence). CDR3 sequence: CASSTGAGGYGYTF. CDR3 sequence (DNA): TGTGCCAGCAGTACCGGGGCAGGGGGCTATGGCTACACCTTC.